This section outlines one T cell receptor beta chain sequence together with its context. Its specificity is not known. Exclusion followed for patients with uncontrolled infection, other autoimmune disease, pregnancy or lactation. Diagnoses were established using clinical symptoms, serum thyroxine and TRAb, thyroid ultrasound and orbital computed tomography. V shed 4 bases and J 4 bases; nucleotides not matched to a gene: 3. Germline CDR1 SGDLS, CDR2 YYNGEE. CDR3 length: 14 residues. The sample comes from a study of T cells in Graves' hyperthyroidism and ophthalmopathy. Whole-study findings and limits: Model-based prediction identified ophthalmopathy a median roughly 5.9 months prior to its onset.

RNA transcripts gave rise to amplified TCR beta CDR3 regions. In the first-round RT-PCR of the TCR CDR3, the HTBI primer set was used. TCRdb ran MiXCR on the multiplex PCR reads and lists one entry per CDR3 protein. The data contain about 350,000 distinct CDR3 sequences, about a sixth of them singletons. The source of this sequence is a woman aged 25 to 39 with Graves' hyperthyroidism that later progressed to Graves' ophthalmopathy. The genes are TRBV9 and TRBJ2-5, with 11 bases lining up with TRBD2. The specimen was blood. For the CDR3, the DNA is TGTGCCAGCAGCTTCGGGACTAGCGGAGAGACCCAGTACTTC. This encodes CASSFGTSGETQYF.